The entry below gives a single T cell receptor beta chain sequence along with its context. The record originates from a study of control samples from healthy donors and cancer patients. Profiled with immunoSEQ multiplex PCR; TCRdb holds only in-frame clones, not every one. Among roughly 150,000 clones listed, 93% were seen once. The clonotype comes from a man aged 50 to 59 in good health. Material for sequencing was blood.

The CDR3 loop is CAWTSGLIDTQYF. In nucleotides, the CDR3 is TGTGCCTGGACTAGCGGCCTTATAGATACGCAGTATTTT. This sequence joins TRBV30 and TRBJ2-3; 7 bases agree with TRBD2. The ends lost 4 bases at V and 5 bases at J; junction bases unmatched: 6. This CDR3 region has 13 residues. From germline, CDR1 is GTSNPN and CDR2 SVGIG (reference sequence). The variable domain in full, with the rest retrieved from reference TRBV30 and TRBJ2-3, is SQTIHQWPATLVQPVGSPLSLECTVEGTSNPNLYWYRQAAGRGLQLLFYSVGIGQISSEVPQNLSASRPQDRQFILSSKKLLLSDSGFYLCAWTSGLIDTQYFGPGTRLTVL.